The subject of this entry is one TCR beta chain. This sample stems from a study of glioma-infiltrating T cells after dendritic cell vaccination. Looking at the study overall: Dendritic cell vaccination trial patients had either newly diagnosed or recurrent glioblastoma.

Regarding time point: after dendritic cell vaccination, including at tumor progression/relapse. Selection required adequate fresh-frozen tumor tissue plus more than two years' survival data. TCRdb's copy holds only in-frame clones and misses some; the assay was immunoSEQ multiplex PCR. The table lists tens of thousands of clones, around 90% of them singletons, with 2% to 2.5% in the top ten. Trimming took off 2 bases at V and 7 bases at J, with 14 bases between the two ends. Germline loops: CDR1 LNHNV, CDR2 YYDKDF (reference sequence). The length of the CDR3 is 14 residues. The chain employs TRBV15 and TRBJ1-1; D gene uncertain. Sequencing was performed on blood, taken after dendritic cell vaccination. The source is a human donor with glioblastoma. The CDR3 DNA follows: TGTGCCACCAGCAGAACCCCGGAGGGAAATGAAGCTTTCTTT. As protein: CATSRTPEGNEAFF. The full variable domain, with the rest looked up from reference TRBV15 and TRBJ1-1, is DAMVIQNPRYQVTQFGKPVTLSCSQTLNHNVMYWYQQKSSQAPKLLFHYYDKDFNNEADTPDNFQSRRPNTSFCFLDIRSPGLGDTAMYLCATSRTPEGNEAFFGQGTRLTVV.